This TCR beta chain is drawn from a study of STAT3 mutations in large granular lymphocyte leukemia. Study-level points and caveats: Every T-LGLL patient had at least one immunodominant TCRbeta clonotype. All newly emerging clones after therapy were STAT3 wild type. Persisting codominant clonotypes may have hidden a small pathogenic clone.

As to this clone: Its antigen is not identified.

Each sample's TCRbeta library yielded on average around 42,000 productive templates. Sequenced by immunoSEQ multiplex PCR; TCRdb stores in-frame clones only, minus some. The sample holds some 37,000 clones; 88% are singletons and the top ten take about 0.46%. With 4 bases removed from V and 8 bases from J, the gap between germline ends came to 14 bases. The CDR3 consists of 13 residues. Germline V CDR1 and CDR2: LNHDA, SQIVND (reference sequence). The specimen sequenced was PBMCs. This clonotype originated in a human donor with T large granular lymphocyte leukemia. Some clones in this sample may be carry-over from other donors' samples. The chain employs TRBV19 and TRBJ1-1; no reliable D call. The CDR3 is CASSTVDEAEAFF. CDR3 coding DNA: TGTGCCAGTAGTACCGTCGATGAGGCAGAAGCTTTCTTT.